The table lists the clone carrying this T cell receptor (beta chain) with many counts. The entry originates in a study of molecular identifiers for immune sequencing clone quantification. Each CDR3 protein gets one entry after TCRdb re-called the PCR reads with MiXCR. The table lists about 640,000 distinct CDR3 sequences, around 20% of them singletons. J lost 9 bases, V lost 2 bases, and 6 bases had no gene match. The germline V gene encodes CDR1 MNHEY and CDR2 SVGAGI. The CDR3 is 16 residues long. The chain links TRBV6-5 to TRBJ2-6; 11 bases fit TRBD1. The receptor was derived from a human donor in good health. Some libraries in this study had Jurkat cell RNA spiked in. The specimen was naive CD8+ T cells from blood, with Jurkat cell RNA spiked in. The sample's subset: FACS-sorted CD8+CD4-CCR7+CD45RA+ naive T cells. The CDR3 loop reads CASSYLEDRGRNVLTF. The CDR3 bases are TGTGCCAGCAGTTACCTGGAGGACAGGGGGCGCAACGTCCTGACTTTC.